This T cell receptor (beta chain) was recovered during a study of T cell clones after liver transplantation. Study in general: Immunosuppression withdrawal was tried within 2 years after liver transplantation in this trial. Timepoints were pre-transplant, pre-withdrawal, and after withdrawal was completed or failed.

Generated by immunoSEQ multiplex PCR, the TCRdb table keeps only in-frame clones and is missing some. The data contain 75,000 to 100,000 clones, about 84% of them singletons. General study results and limits: In a couple of subjects, few donor cells limited the measurable donor-reactive repertoire.

The germline V and J ends were trimmed by 6 bases and 8 bases, with 17 bases remaining between them. This CDR3 is 14 amino acids long. Germline V gene data show CDR1 as SNHLY and CDR2 as FYNNEI. Comments on this clone: Antigen: not known.

The V and J genes are TRBV2 and TRBJ2-1; D is perhaps TRBD2 (6 bases). The sequence derives from a human patient who received a liver transplant. The T cells may come from the graft donor. Sequencing used CD4+ T cells from blood, obtained just over 45 months after liver transplant. CDR3 sequence reads: CASRIGGPGDEQFF. The CDR3 DNA reads as TGTGCCAGCAGGATTGGGGGACCGGGAGATGAGCAGTTCTTC.